The 22 T cell receptor beta chains below come from one sample, sequenced in a study of T cell responses to AZD1222 COVID-19 vaccine. The method was immunoSEQ multiplex PCR; TCRdb's version includes in-frame clones alone and lacks a portion of them. The sample has 100,000 to 150,000 clones, over 75% seen once. The material sequenced was peripheral blood, taken on day 0 of AZD1222 vaccination. These receptors were obtained from an adult in good health.

CDR3 DNA sequence: TGTGCCAGCAGTTACCGTCAGACGAACACTGAAGCTTTCTTT. Translated: CASSYRQTNTEAFF. V usage is TRBV6-5 and J usage is TRBJ1-1; the D is unclear. The V and J ends lost 2 bases and 1 base respectively, with 8 bases between them. The CDR3 is 14 residues long. Looked up from germline, CDR1 is MNHEY and CDR2 is SVGAGI.

V gene TRBV10-2 combines with J gene TRBJ2-2, with 9 bases fitting TRBD2. Per the germline V gene, CDR1 is WSHSY and CDR2 is SAAADI. V trimming: 3 bases; J trimming: 4 bases; junction bases outside the gene matches: 3. The CDR3 loop spans 15 amino acids. For the CDR3, the DNA is TGCGCCAGCAGTGATCCTAGCGGGGTCACCGGGGAGCTGTTTTTT. It encodes CASSDPSGVTGELFF.

The chain links TRBV10-2 to TRBJ2-3, with TRBD1 as a possible D gene (6 bases). V was clipped by 7 bases and J by 5 bases, with 10 bases between them. In germline, CDR1 is WSHSY, CDR2 SAAADI. The CDR3 consists of 12 residues. CDR3 DNA: TGCGCCAGCACAGGGGCGGGAGATACGCAGTATTTT. This sequence encodes CASTGAGDTQYF.

The gene calls are TRBV5-1 and TRBJ1-4, with unresolved D. The CDR3 runs to 17 residues. The V gene's germline CDR1 is SGHRS and CDR2 YFSETQ. V was shortened by 2 bases and J by 5 bases, with 19 bases between the two germline ends. In nucleotides, the CDR3 is TGCGCCAGCAGCTTAGACCCGAATCCTGCCCCCAATGAAAAACTGTTTTTT. It yields the protein CASSLDPNPAPNEKLFF.

The chain recombines TRBV9 with TRBJ2-2, with 9 nucleotides matching TRBD2. The J segment lost 6 bases and the V segment lost 4 bases, leaving 10 bases of the junction unmatched. Germline CDR1 is SGDLS and CDR2 is YYNGEE. This CDR3 is 16 amino acids long. The CDR3 coding sequence is TGTGCCAGCAGCTTTACCGGGACTAGCAAATCCGGGGAGCTGTTTTTT. Protein product: CASSFTGTSKSGELFF.

This chain connects TRBV21-1 to TRBJ1-2; TRBD1, the table's D call, lacks a check against the DNA. TRBV21-1 is shown as a pseudogene. The CDR3 runs 14 residues. The CDR3 protein is CASSKPTGGYGYTF. CDR3 DNA: TGTGCCAGCAGCAAACCGACAGGGGGTTATGGCTACACCTTC.

This clone was recorded only once. The chain is built from TRBV29-1 and TRBJ2-5; weak D call: TRBD2 (5 bases). The V gene's germline CDR1 is SQVTM and CDR2 ANQGSEA. Trimming removed 8 bases from V and 4 bases from J, with 26 bases in between. The length of the CDR3 is 16 residues. The CDR3 bases are TGCAGCATAGCCCGCGGTAGGGTAAGGAGCGGAGAGACCCAGTACTTC. Translating it yields CSIARGRVRSGETQYF. The complete variable domain, with remaining parts taken from reference TRBV29-1 and TRBJ2-5, reads SAVISQKPSRDICQRGTSLTIQCQVDSQVTMMFWYRQQPGQSLTLIATANQGSEATYESGFVIDKFPISRPNLTFSTLTVSNMSPEDSSIYLCSIARGRVRSGETQYFGPGTRLLVL.

The CDR3 spells CASSLDRGPYNEQFF. CDR3 DNA: TGTGCCAGCAGCTTAGATAGGGGGCCATACAATGAGCAGTTCTTC. This chain links TRBV7-2 with TRBJ2-1, with TRBD1 identical over 7 bases. CDR3 length: 15 amino acids. Germline CDR1 is SGHTA and CDR2 is FQGNSA. Trimming at V came to 1 base and at J to 4 bases, leaving 4 bases not matched to a gene.

The J gene is TRBJ1-6, the V gene TRBV14; D unclear. The CDR3 is made up of 15 amino acids. The germline V and J ends were trimmed by 0 bases and 5 bases, with 8 bases remaining between them. Germline CDR1 reads SGHDN; CDR2 reads FVKESK. The CDR3 is CASSQDPRNNSPLHF. As DNA, the CDR3 is TGTGCCAGCAGCCAAGATCCCAGAAATAATTCACCCCTCCACTTT.

The rearrangement joins TRBV9 to TRBJ2-7, with 10 positions matching TRBD1. Germline V gives CDR1 SGDLS, CDR2 YYNGEE. The CDR3 has 16 residues. The ends lost 4 bases at V and 2 bases at J; junction bases unmatched: 9. The DNA for the CDR3 is TGTGCCAGCAGCACCCCGGGACAGGGGTTGGCCTACGAGCAGTACTTC. As protein: CASSTPGQGLAYEQYF.

The gene calls are TRBV7-9 and TRBJ2-7; D gene uncertain. Trimming took 5 bases from V and 5 from J, leaving 7 bases between them. Germline CDR1 is SEHNR and CDR2 is FQNEAQ (reference sequence). The CDR3 spans 11 residues. This chain's CDR3 is CASSPGNEQYF. The DNA of the CDR3 is TGTGCCAGCAGCCCCGGAAACGAGCAGTACTTC.

The gene calls are TRBV24-1 and TRBJ1-3; possibly TRBD1 for D (5 bases). Germline values: CDR1 KGHDR, CDR2 SFDVKD. This CDR3 contains 17 residues. V lost 2 bases and J 0 bases, leaving 13 bases between the germline ends. Written as DNA, the CDR3 is TGTGCCACCAGTGATTATCGGGGCCATCGCTCTGGAAACACCATATATTTT. Translation gives CATSDYRGHRSGNTIYF.

The count of this clone is one. The genes are TRBV3-1 (or the pseudogene TRBV3-2) and TRBJ2-2; D perhaps matches TRBD1 (6 bases). Germline V gene sequence: CDR1 LGHDT, CDR2 YNNKEL (reference sequence). V lost 4 bases to trimming and J lost 6 bases, with 21 bases between them. The CDR3 contains 17 residues. The CDR3, as DNA: TGTGCCAGCAGCCCCACCTCGGCAGGGGTAAAGGCCGGGGAGCTGTTTTTT. This encodes CASSPTSAGVKAGELFF.

V and J are TRBV11-3 and TRBJ2-1, with D possibly being TRBD1 (6 bases). The germline gives CDR1 SGHNT, CDR2 YENEEA. The CDR3 runs 14 residues. The germline V and J ends were trimmed by 3 bases and 3 bases, with 9 bases remaining between them. The CDR3 loop is CASSFRGVYNEQFF. For the CDR3, the DNA is TGTGCCAGCAGCTTCAGGGGTGTCTACAATGAGCAGTTCTTC.

J is TRBJ1-2 and V is TRBV6-1; D possibly corresponds to TRBD1 (6 bases). The CDR3 length is 13 residues. Looked up from germline, CDR1 is MNHNS and CDR2 is SASEGT. The V end was cut by 6 bases, the J end by 1 base, with 9 bases between. CDR3 protein: CASSPDSNYGYTF. In DNA, the CDR3 is TGTGCCAGCAGCCCGGACAGTAACTATGGCTACACCTTC.

This chain connects TRBV24-1 to TRBJ2-3, with TRBD2 matching over 7 bases. V shed 4 bases and J 0 bases; nucleotides not matched to a gene: 3. The CDR3 spans 15 residues. The germline CDR1 and CDR2 sequences are KGHDR and SFDVKD. In DNA, the CDR3 is TGTGCCACCAGTGAGAGAGCGGGGAGCACAGATACGCAGTATTTT. It translates to CATSERAGSTDTQYF.

The chain recombines TRBV14 with TRBJ1-2, with TRBD1 matching 9 bases. There are 13 residues in the CDR3. Losses at the gene ends were 4 bases for V and 11 bases for J; bases not matched to a gene: 8. Germline assignment: CDR1 SGHDN and CDR2 FVKESK. The CDR3 DNA reads as TGTGCCAGCAGCCCGATGCCGGGACAGGGATACACCTTC. Translating gives CASSPMPGQGYTF. The full variable domain, with the rest looked up from reference TRBV14 and TRBJ1-2, is EAGVTQFPSHSVIEKGQTVTLRCDPISGHDNLYWYRRVMGKEIKFLLHFVKESKQDESGMPNNRFLAERTGGTYSTLKVQPAELEDSGVYFCASSPMPGQGYTFGSGTRLTVV.

V is TRBV18 and J is TRBJ1-4; D is uncertain. V gave up 1 base and J gave up 8 bases, with 11 bases separating them. This CDR3 has 14 residues. Germline V gives CDR1 KGHSH, CDR2 LQKENI. The CDR3 DNA reads as TGTGCCAGCTCACCACAGGCGGGCGAGGAAAAACTGTTTTTT. It codes for CASSPQAGEEKLFF.

V gene TRBV27 combines with J gene TRBJ1-2; D might be TRBD1 (5 bases). The CDR3 is 20 residues long. V shed 1 base and J shed 1 base, with 25 bases lying between them. Germline-derived CDR1 and CDR2 are MNHEY and SMNVEV (reference sequence). The CDR3 region has the DNA TGTGCCAGCAGTTTATTTCAGGGTTTAGCAGCGAGGAAATTTAACTATGGCTACACCTTC. The encoded protein is CASSLFQGLAARKFNYGYTF.

The chain recombines TRBV3-1 (or the pseudogene TRBV3-2) with TRBJ1-3; D call uncertain. V was shortened by 1 base and J by 4 bases, with 8 bases between the two germline ends. There are 14 residues in the CDR3. The germline V gene has CDR1 LGHDT and CDR2 YNNKEL (reference sequence). In DNA form, the CDR3 reads TGTGCCAGCAGCCAAGTTCAGAAGGGAAACACCATATATTTT. It is translated as CASSQVQKGNTIYF.

The chain links TRBV7-9 to TRBJ1-4; TRBD1 agrees at 10 bases. This CDR3 is 14 amino acids long. V lost 3 bases and J lost 8; bases outside the gene matches: 3. From germline, CDR1 is SEHNR and CDR2 FQNEAQ (reference sequence). The CDR3 coding sequence is TGTGCCAGCAGCTTCGGGACAGGGGAAGAAAAACTGTTTTTT. It codes for CASSFGTGEEKLFF.

The chain joins TRBV18 to TRBJ1-2, with D unresolved. The CDR3 extends over 13 amino acids. V shed 3 bases and J shed 6 bases, with 11 bases lying between them. The germline CDR1 and CDR2 sequences are KGHSH and LQKENI. In nucleotides, the CDR3 is TGTGCCAGCTCACCTGGGGTTAGTCATGGCTACACCTTC. Protein product: CASSPGVSHGYTF.